Below, one TCR beta chain is given with its context. This record belongs to a study of blood T cell repertoires in COVID-19. Turning to the study itself: The analysed material was cDNA or gDNA that came from T cells, B-cell-depleted T cells, or PBMCs.

This table comes from immunoSEQ multiplex PCR, and its TCRdb copy is limited to in-frame clones, with some not included. The sample carries some 390,000 clones, about 91% recorded once. This receptor was obtained from a woman aged 40 to 49 with COVID-19, enrolled during active disease. Sequenced material: peripheral blood.

CDR3 in DNA: TGTGCCAGTTCCCCGGGGGGTAGCGGGAGGAGGGCGTACGAGCAGTACTTC. It is translated as CASSPGGSGRRAYEQYF. The V and J genes are TRBV2 and TRBJ2-7; 10 bases are shared with TRBD2. Per germline, CDR1 SNHLY and CDR2 FYNNEI. With V trimmed by 9 bases and J by 4 bases, 18 bases remained unmatched. The CDR3 contains 17 residues.